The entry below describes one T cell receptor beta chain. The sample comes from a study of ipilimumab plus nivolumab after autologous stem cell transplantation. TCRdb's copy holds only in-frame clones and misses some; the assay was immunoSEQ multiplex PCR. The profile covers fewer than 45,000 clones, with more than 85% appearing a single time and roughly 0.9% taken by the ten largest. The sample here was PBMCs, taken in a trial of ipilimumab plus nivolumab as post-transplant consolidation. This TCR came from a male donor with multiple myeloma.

The CDR3 nucleotides read TGTGCCAGCAAATTGACCCTCGGGGAGCTGTTTTTT. Translating it yields CASKLTLGELFF. V and J are TRBV28 and TRBJ2-2; D unclear. The CDR3 is 12 amino acids. V was shortened by 7 bases and J by 7 bases, with 10 bases between the two germline ends. Germline V gene data show CDR1 as MDHEN and CDR2 as SYDVKM.